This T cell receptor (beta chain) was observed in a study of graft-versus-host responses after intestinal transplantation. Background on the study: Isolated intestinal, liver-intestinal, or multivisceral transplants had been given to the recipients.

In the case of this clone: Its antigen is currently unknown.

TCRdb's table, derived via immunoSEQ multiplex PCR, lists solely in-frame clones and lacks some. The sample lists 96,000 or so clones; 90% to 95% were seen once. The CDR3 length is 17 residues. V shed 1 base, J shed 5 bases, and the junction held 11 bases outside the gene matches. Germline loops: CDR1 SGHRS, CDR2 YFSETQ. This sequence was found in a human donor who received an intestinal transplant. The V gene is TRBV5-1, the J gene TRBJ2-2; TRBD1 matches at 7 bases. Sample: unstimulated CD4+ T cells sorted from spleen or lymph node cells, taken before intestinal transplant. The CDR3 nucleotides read TGCGCCAGCAGCTTGACACCTAAGACAGGGTGGACCGGGGAGCTGTTTTTT. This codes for CASSLTPKTGWTGELFF.